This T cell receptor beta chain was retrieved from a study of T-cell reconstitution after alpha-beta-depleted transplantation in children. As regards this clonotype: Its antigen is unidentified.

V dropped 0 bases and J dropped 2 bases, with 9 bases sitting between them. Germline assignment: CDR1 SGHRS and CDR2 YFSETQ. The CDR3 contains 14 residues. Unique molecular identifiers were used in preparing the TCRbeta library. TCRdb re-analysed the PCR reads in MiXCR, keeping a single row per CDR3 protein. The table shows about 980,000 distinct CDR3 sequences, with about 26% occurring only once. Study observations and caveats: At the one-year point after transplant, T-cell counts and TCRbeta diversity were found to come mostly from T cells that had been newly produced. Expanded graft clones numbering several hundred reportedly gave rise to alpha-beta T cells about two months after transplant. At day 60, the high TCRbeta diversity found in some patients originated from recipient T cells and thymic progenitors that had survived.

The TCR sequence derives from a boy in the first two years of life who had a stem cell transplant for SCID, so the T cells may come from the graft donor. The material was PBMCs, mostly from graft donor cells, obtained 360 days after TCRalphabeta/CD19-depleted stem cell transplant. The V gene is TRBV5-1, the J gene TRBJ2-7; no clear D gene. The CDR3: CASSLVAATYEQYF. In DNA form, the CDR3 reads TGCGCCAGCAGCTTGGTGGCGGCGACCTACGAGCAGTACTTC.